These 25 T cell receptor beta chains were all obtained from the same sample, sequenced in a study of T cell responses to AZD1222 COVID-19 vaccine (dated by TCRdb to the early 2020s). This specimen's time point label, per the study, means: about 28 days (+/-7) after the second vaccine dose. Libraries were prepared through the immunoSEQ multiplex PCR assay. In its TCRdb copy, this immuneACCESS table keeps in-frame sequences only and misses some clones. Where compared with another copy, unresolved V genes explain less than half of these, and the others have no known cause. The sample records 150,000 to 250,000 clones, just over 90% of which are singletons. 3% to 3.5% of the sample rests with the top ten. Sequences were derived from peripheral blood, sampled 28 days after the second AZD1222 dose. Receptors originate from an adult who received the AZD1222 COVID-19 vaccine.

The chain uses TRBV12-3 or TRBV12-4 and TRBJ1-5; 7 bases fit TRBD1. Trimming at V came to 2 bases and at J to 5 bases, leaving 0 bases not matched to a gene. CDR3 length: 13 amino acids. CDR3 coding DNA: TGTGCCAGCAGTTTAACAGGGGATCAGCCCCAGCATTTT. Residues: CASSLTGDQPQHF.

The chain combines TRBV7-2 with TRBJ1-1, with 8 bases lining up with TRBD1. The CDR3 contains 13 residues. CDR1 and CDR2 (germline): SGHTA, FQGNSA. The J segment lost 5 bases and the V segment lost 5 bases, leaving 4 bases of the junction unmatched. The CDR3 spells CASSDRGGTEAFF. In DNA, the CDR3 is TGTGCCAGCAGCGACAGGGGCGGGACTGAAGCTTTCTTT.

V is TRBV29-1 and J is TRBJ1-1, with D perhaps TRBD1 (6 bases). Germline values: CDR1 SQVTM, CDR2 ANQGSEA. The CDR3 runs 16 residues. V was trimmed by 2 bases and J by 3 bases, leaving 19 bases between them. CDR3 in DNA: TGCAGCGTTGAACCCCCAATCGGGAAGGGGGACACTGAAGCTTTCTTT. Its translation: CSVEPPIGKGDTEAFF.

This clone was observed once. The chain couples TRBV28 to TRBJ1-5, with no clear D. CDR1 MDHEN and CDR2 SYDVKM come from the germline V gene. The CDR3 runs 14 residues. V was clipped by 3 bases and J by 7 bases, with 13 bases between them. Written as DNA, the CDR3 is TGTGCCAGCAGTTTGAGGCAAGATCGGCAGCCCCAGCATTTT. Protein product: CASSLRQDRQPQHF.

The genes are TRBV27 and TRBJ1-1; 7 nucleotides align to TRBD1. This CDR3 has 13 residues. V was pared by 5 bases and J by 4 bases, with 4 bases of the junction left unmatched. CDR1 and CDR2 from the germline V gene are MNHEY and SMNVEV (reference sequence). As DNA, the CDR3 is TGTGCCAGCAGTCCCCCAGGGGGCACTGAAGCTTTCTTT. Its translation: CASSPPGGTEAFF.

The chain combines TRBV25-1 with TRBJ2-1; 9 nucleotides line up with TRBD1. This CDR3 has 15 residues. Germline V gene sequence: CDR1 MGHDK, CDR2 SYGVNS. The ends lost 5 bases at V and 6 bases at J; junction bases unmatched: 8. This chain's CDR3 is CASSTGTGTFNEQFF. The CDR3 bases are TGTGCCAGCAGTACCGGGACAGGGACTTTCAATGAGCAGTTCTTC.

The CDR3, as DNA: TGTGCCAGCAGTGATTGGGACAGGGGGAACACTGAAGCTTTCTTT. It encodes CASSDWDRGNTEAFF. The rearrangement joins TRBV25-1 to TRBJ1-1; 10 nucleotides align to TRBD1. V lost 3 bases and J lost 1; bases outside the gene matches: 2. Germline V lookup: CDR1 MGHDK, CDR2 SYGVNS. The CDR3 length is 15 residues.

The chain combines TRBV2 with TRBJ2-1; possibly TRBD1 for D (9 bases). Trimming shortened V by 7 bases and J by 9 bases, and 28 bases separated the two germline ends. The CDR3 has 17 amino acids. Germline V CDR1 and CDR2: SNHLY, FYNNEI. The CDR3 protein is CASKVTGGSGRIGEQFF. The CDR3 coding sequence is TGTGCCAGCAAGGTGACAGGGGGAAGCGGGAGAATCGGTGAGCAGTTCTTC.

The V call is TRBV23-1, the J call TRBJ2-6; TRBD1 agrees at 9 bases. TRBV23-1 is an ORF for which the function is uncertain. Trimming took 6 bases from V and 0 from J; bases not matched to a gene: 6. The CDR3 extends over 17 amino acids. CDR3 sequence (DNA): TGCGCCAGCAGCCCGGGACAGGGAGACTCTGGGGCCAACGTCCTGACTTTC. Translation: CASSPGQGDSGANVLTF.

The rearrangement joins TRBV12-3 or TRBV12-4 to TRBJ1-1; D unclear. Trimming shortened V by 4 bases and J by 4 bases, and 10 bases separated the two germline ends. This CDR3 region has 13 residues. The CDR3 DNA sequence: TGTGCCAGCAGTTATTTGGGGTTCACTGAAGCTTTCTTT. Its translation is CASSYLGFTEAFF.

The chain carries TRBV9 and TRBJ2-5; 7 nucleotides match TRBD1. Germline V gives CDR1 SGDLS, CDR2 YYNGEE. The J segment lost 3 bases and the V segment lost 5 bases, leaving 4 bases of the junction unmatched. This CDR3 has 13 residues. CDR3 DNA: TGTGCCAGCAGTGGAGGACAGGAAGAGACCCAGTACTTC. Translated: CASSGGQEETQYF.

The chain combines TRBV10-3 with TRBJ2-7; 9 bases match TRBD1. This CDR3 region has 14 residues. The V gene end was trimmed by 6 bases and the J gene end by 3 bases; junction bases not matched to a gene: 6. Germline V lookup: CDR1 ENHRY, CDR2 SYGVKD. The CDR3 region is CAISPTGGSYEQYF. The DNA for the CDR3 is TGTGCCATCAGCCCGACAGGGGGTAGCTACGAGCAGTACTTC.

This chain joins TRBV14 and TRBJ1-4; D gene ambiguous. The CDR3 is made up of 13 amino acids. V dropped 0 bases and J dropped 2 bases, with 1 base sitting between them. Per the germline V gene, CDR1 is SGHDN and CDR2 is FVKESK. CDR3 residues: CASSQDTNEKLFF. The CDR3 nucleotides read TGTGCCAGCAGCCAAGACACTAATGAAAAACTGTTTTTT.

This clone was recorded once. This chain joins TRBV29-1 and TRBJ1-2, with 9 bases lining up with TRBD1. CDR1 SQVTM and CDR2 ANQGSEA come from the germline V gene. The CDR3 has 13 amino acids. The CDR3 DNA sequence: TGCAGTGGAACCCCGGGACAGGGATATGGCTACACCTTC. This sequence encodes CSGTPGQGYGYTF.

This clone was recorded once. The chain links TRBV19 to TRBJ2-1; TRBD2 aligns across 12 bases. The germline V gene encodes CDR1 LNHDA and CDR2 SQIVND (reference sequence). This CDR3 contains 15 residues. The ends lost 7 bases at V and 7 bases at J; junction bases unmatched: 8. The CDR3 DNA reads as TGTGCCAGTACGCGACTAGCGGGAGAATTGAATGAGCAGTTCTTC. Amino acids: CASTRLAGELNEQFF.

This clone was seen a single time. The chain is built from TRBV4-1 and TRBJ1-2; D not resolved. Germline assignment: CDR1 MGHRA and CDR2 YSYEKL. This CDR3 is built from 14 residues. V was pared by 0 bases and J by 4 bases, with 9 bases between. This CDR3 is CASSQEPALYGYTF. The DNA for the CDR3 is TGCGCCAGCAGCCAAGAACCCGCCCTCTATGGCTACACCTTC.

The V gene is TRBV28, the J gene TRBJ2-7, with D perhaps assigned TRBD1 or TRBD2 (5 bases each). This CDR3 comprises 13 residues. Trimming cost V 6 bases and J 4 bases, with 13 bases left between them. Germline-derived CDR1 and CDR2 are MDHEN and SYDVKM. The CDR3 nucleotides read TGTGCCAGCAGCTTGGGACGGAGATACGAGCAGTACTTC. Residues: CASSLGRRYEQYF.

This CDR3 reads CASSEIAGVTDTQYF. In nucleotides, the CDR3 is TGTGCCAGCAGTGAAATAGCGGGAGTGACAGATACGCAGTATTTT. J is TRBJ2-3 and V is TRBV6-1; 9 nucleotides agree with TRBD2. Trimming took 2 bases from V and 3 from J; bases not matched to a gene: 3. The CDR3 is made up of 15 amino acids. Germline V gives CDR1 MNHNS, CDR2 SASEGT.

The V and J genes are TRBV5-1 and TRBJ2-3; D may be TRBD1 (7 bases). Deletions cut 3 bases from V and 2 bases from J, with 16 bases between. The CDR3 totals 16 residues. Germline V gene lookup returns CDR1 SGHRS and CDR2 YFSETQ. CDR3 region: CASSWGDSFITDTQYF. CDR3 DNA: TGCGCCAGCAGCTGGGGGGACAGCTTTATCACAGATACGCAGTATTTT.

V usage is TRBV14 and J usage is TRBJ2-1; D gene ambiguous. The length of the CDR3 is 14 residues. Per germline, CDR1 SGHDN and CDR2 FVKESK. Trimming shortened V by 4 bases and J by 0 bases, and 7 bases separated the two germline ends. The CDR3 DNA reads TGTGCCAGCAGCCGGGGTAGCTCCTACAATGAGCAGTTCTTC. Protein sequence: CASSRGSSYNEQFF.

The chain carries TRBV5-6 and TRBJ2-7, with D tentatively TRBD2 (5 bases). V was cut by 5 bases and J by 4 bases, with 16 bases left in between. The CDR3 sequence is 14 residues long. The germline gives CDR1 SGHDT, CDR2 YYEEEE. The CDR3 loop is CASSYGLLDYEQYF. The CDR3, as DNA: TGTGCCAGCAGTTACGGACTGCTGGATTACGAGCAGTACTTC.

This clone was seen a single time. The DNA of the CDR3 is TGCGCCAGCAGCCCCCAGGTGGCAGGGGTGTACGAGCAGTACTTC. Its translation: CASSPQVAGVYEQYF. V and J are TRBV5-1 and TRBJ2-7, with D perhaps TRBD1 (6 bases). Per the germline V gene, CDR1 is SGHRS and CDR2 is YFSETQ. The CDR3 has 15 amino acids. V lost 4 bases, J lost 4 bases, and 18 bases lay in between.

The chain has TRBV28 and TRBJ2-1; D remains unclear. Germline V gene data show CDR1 as MDHEN and CDR2 as SYDVKM. The CDR3 is made up of 13 amino acids. The germline V and J ends were trimmed by 5 bases and 8 bases, with 13 bases remaining between them. DNA of the CDR3: TGTGCCAGCAGTATAAAAGTTGGTGATGAGCAGTTCTTC. Protein: CASSIKVGDEQFF.

The chain couples TRBV11-2 to TRBJ2-1; perhaps TRBD2 as D (6 bases). CDR3 length equals 17 residues. Trimming shortened V by 3 bases and J by 0 bases, and 15 bases separated the two germline ends. Germline CDR1 and CDR2: SGHAT and FQNNGV. The CDR3 protein is CASSFGGHMSSYNEQFF. The CDR3 nucleotides read TGTGCCAGCAGCTTTGGAGGGCACATGAGCTCCTACAATGAGCAGTTCTTC.

This chain links TRBV28 with TRBJ1-5, with D perhaps matching TRBD1 (5 bases). The CDR3 covers 15 residues. Between the trimmed V and J ends, which lost 3 bases and 3 bases, there was a span of 12 bases. CDR1 is MDHEN, CDR2 SYDVKM, per germline. CDR3 protein: CASSLAGLDNQPQHF. CDR3 nucleotides: TGTGCCAGCAGTTTGGCAGGGTTAGACAATCAGCCCCAGCATTTT.